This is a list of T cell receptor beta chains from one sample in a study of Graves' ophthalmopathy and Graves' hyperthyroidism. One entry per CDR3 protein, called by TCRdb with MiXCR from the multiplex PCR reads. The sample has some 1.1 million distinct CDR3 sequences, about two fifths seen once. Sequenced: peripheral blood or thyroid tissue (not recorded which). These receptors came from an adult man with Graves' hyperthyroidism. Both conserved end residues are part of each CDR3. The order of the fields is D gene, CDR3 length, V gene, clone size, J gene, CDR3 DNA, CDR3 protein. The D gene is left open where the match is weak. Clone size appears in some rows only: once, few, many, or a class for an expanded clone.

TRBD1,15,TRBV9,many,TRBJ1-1,TGTGCCAGCAGGCCGGGACAGGGTATCGGGACTGAAGCTTTCTTT,CASRPGQGIGTEAFF
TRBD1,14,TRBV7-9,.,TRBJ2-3,TGTGCCAGCAGCACGACAGGGCTCACAGATACGCAGTATTTT,CASSTTGLTDTQYF
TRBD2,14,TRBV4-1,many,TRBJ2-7,TGCGCCAGCAGCCGCGGGGACTACCTCTACGAGCAGTACTTC,CASSRGDYLYEQYF
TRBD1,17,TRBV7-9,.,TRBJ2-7,TGTGCCAGCAGCTTAGTTTACCGACAGGGAAAGACCTACGAGCAGTACTTC,CASSLVYRQGKTYEQYF
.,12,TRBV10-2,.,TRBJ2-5,TGCGCCAGCGCGGGACAACCAAGGACCCAGTACTTC,CASAGQPRTQYF
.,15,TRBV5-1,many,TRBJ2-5,TGTGCCAGCAGCTTAGCCGGGACGGATCAAGAGACCCAGTACTTC,CASSLAGTDQETQYF
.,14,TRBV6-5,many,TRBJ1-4,TGTGCCAGCAGTCCTGGCTCAGGGTGGGAAAAACTGTTTTTT,CASSPGSGWEKLFF
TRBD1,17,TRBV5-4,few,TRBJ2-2,TGTGCCAGCAGCAAGCCCCGACAGGGCTTGGGCACCGGGGAGCTGTTTTTT,CASSKPRQGLGTGELFF
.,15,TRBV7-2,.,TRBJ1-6,TGTGCCAGCAAGGGAGAGGGGATGGTCGGTTCGCCCCTCCACTTT,CASKGEGMVGSPLHF
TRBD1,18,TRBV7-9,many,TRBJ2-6,TGTGCCAGCAGCTACGTTAGGGGGCCGAGCTCTGGGGCCAACGTCCTGACTTTC,CASSYVRGPSSGANVLTF
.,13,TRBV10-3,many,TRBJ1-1,TGTGCCAACCAACGGGGTCAGAACACTGAAGCTTTCTTT,CANQRGQNTEAFF
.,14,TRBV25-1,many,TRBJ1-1,TGTGCCAGCAGTGACTCAGGGGTCGTGACTGAAGCTTTCTTT,CASSDSGVVTEAFF
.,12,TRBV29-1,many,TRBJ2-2,TGCAGCGTTGCTTTAGGGTTTGGGGAGCTGTTTTTT,CSVALGFGELFF
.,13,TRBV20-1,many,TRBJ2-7,TGCAGTGCTAGTACTCAGTTATCCTACGAGCAGTACTTC,CSASTQLSYEQYF
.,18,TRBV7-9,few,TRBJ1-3,TGTGCCAGCAGCTCGAAAAAGGGACCGAGTCATTGGGCAAACACCATATATTTT,CASSSKKGPSHWANTIYF
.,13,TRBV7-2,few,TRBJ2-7,TGTGCCAGCAGCTCCGCCTCGTGGTACGAGCAGTACTTC,CASSSASWYEQYF
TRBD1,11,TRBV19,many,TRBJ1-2,TGTGCCACGGAACAGGGGAATGGCTACACCTTC,CATEQGNGYTF
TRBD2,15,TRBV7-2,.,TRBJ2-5,TGTGCCAGCAGCCTCGGGGGGGCGGGAGAAGAGACCCAGTACTTC,CASSLGGAGEETQYF
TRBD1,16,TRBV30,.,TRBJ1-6,TGTGCCTGGAGTAAAGACAGGGGTTGGGATAATTCACCCCTCCACTTT,CAWSKDRGWDNSPLHF
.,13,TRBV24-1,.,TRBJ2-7,TGTGCCACCAGATATACGGGCAGCGGCGAGCAGTACTTC,CATRYTGSGEQYF
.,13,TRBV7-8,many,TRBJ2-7,TGTGCCAGCAGCTCGAGATCACGCTACGAGCAGTACTTC,CASSSRSRYEQYF
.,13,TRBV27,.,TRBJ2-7,TGTGCCAGCAGTTTGTACATCGGGGGCGAGCAGTACTTC,CASSLYIGGEQYF
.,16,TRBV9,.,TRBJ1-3,TGTGCCAGCAGCCAGAGGGGGGACTTCTCTGGAAACACCATATATTTT,CASSQRGDFSGNTIYF
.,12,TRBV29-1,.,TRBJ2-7,TGCAGCGTCGTCGACCAGGGAAGTCAGCAGTACTTC,CSVVDQGSQQYF
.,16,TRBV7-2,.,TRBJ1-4,TGTGCCAGCAGCTTAGTCGGAACAGGGACTAATGAAAAACTGTTTTTT,CASSLVGTGTNEKLFF
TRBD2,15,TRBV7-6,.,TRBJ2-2,TGTGCCAGCAGCTTAAAGTCCAGCGGGAGCGGGGAGCTGTTTTTT,CASSLKSSGSGELFF
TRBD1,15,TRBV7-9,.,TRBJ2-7,TGTGCCAGCAGCCCGGACAGGGGGCAAGGCTACGAGCAGTACTTC,CASSPDRGQGYEQYF
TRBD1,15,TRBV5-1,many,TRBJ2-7,TGCGCCAGCAGCGCAACCGGGACAGGCTCCTACGAGCAGTACTTC,CASSATGTGSYEQYF
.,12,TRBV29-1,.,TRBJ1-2,TGCAGCAGTCCCGACGGAGACTATGGCTACACCTTC,CSSPDGDYGYTF
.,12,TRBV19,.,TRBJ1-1,TGTGCCAGTAGTTTGGGACCCTCTGAAGCTTTCTTT,CASSLGPSEAFF
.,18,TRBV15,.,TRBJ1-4,TGTGCCACCAGCAGACAGGGACAATCGGAGTCAACTAATGAAAAACTGTTTTTT,CATSRQGQSESTNEKLFF
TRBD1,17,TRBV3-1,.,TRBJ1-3,TGTGCCAGCAGCCAAGCGCGGACAGGGGGCTTTGGAAACACCATATATTTT,CASSQARTGGFGNTIYF
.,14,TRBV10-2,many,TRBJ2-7,TGCGCCAGCAGGCCACGGGGGAGCTCCTACGAGCAGTACTTC,CASRPRGSSYEQYF
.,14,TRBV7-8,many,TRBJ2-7,TGTGCCAGCAGCTTAGCCCCAGGAGCTTACGAGCAGTACTTC,CASSLAPGAYEQYF
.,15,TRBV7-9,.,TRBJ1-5,TGTGCCAGCAGCCTAGTGGCGGGGAAGGAGCAGCCCCAGCATTTT,CASSLVAGKEQPQHF
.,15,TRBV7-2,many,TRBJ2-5,TGTGCCAGCAGCTTAGCGTGGGGAAAGGGGGAGACCCAGTACTTC,CASSLAWGKGETQYF
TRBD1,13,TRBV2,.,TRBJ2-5,TGTGCCAGCGGGGAGGACAGGGGAGGCGCCCAGTACTTC,CASGEDRGGAQYF
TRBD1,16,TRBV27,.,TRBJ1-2,TGTGCCAGCAGTCCATCCGGGACAGGGGTTCCCTATGGCTACACCTTC,CASSPSGTGVPYGYTF
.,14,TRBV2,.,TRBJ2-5,TGTGCCAGCTTGGGTAGGGCATCTCAAGAGACCCAGTACTTC,CASLGRASQETQYF
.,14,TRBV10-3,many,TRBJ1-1,TGTGCCGTTTCGGGAGGGTGGGTAAACACTGAAGCTTTCTTT,CAVSGGWVNTEAFF
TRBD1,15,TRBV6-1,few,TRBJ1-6,TGTGCCAGCAGTGGGACAGGGGAAGATAATTCACCCCTCCACTTT,CASSGTGEDNSPLHF
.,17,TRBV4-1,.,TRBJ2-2,TGCGCCAGCAGCCAAGAAGTGGACTTTCAATACACCGGGGAGCTGTTTTTT,CASSQEVDFQYTGELFF
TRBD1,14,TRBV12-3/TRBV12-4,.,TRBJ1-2,TGTGCCAGCAGACTCGGACAGGGTTGGGATGGCTACACCTTC,CASRLGQGWDGYTF
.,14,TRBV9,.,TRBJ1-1,TGTGCCAGCAGCGTTGTCAGCGTAAACACTGAAGCTTTCTTT,CASSVVSVNTEAFF
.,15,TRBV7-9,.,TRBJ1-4,TGTGCCAGCAGCTCGCTACAGGACAGCGATGAAAAACTGTTTTTT,CASSSLQDSDEKLFF
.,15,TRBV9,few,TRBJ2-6,TGTGCCAGCAGCGTCCGCGTGGCAGGGGACAACGTCCTGACTTTC,CASSVRVAGDNVLTF